This entry is about one TCR beta chain. This sample was included in a study of untreated major depressive disorder. The CDR3 is 13 amino acids. Between the trimmed V and J ends, which lost 6 bases and 9 bases, there was a span of 15 bases. CDR1 is MNHEY and CDR2 is SVGAGI in the germline V gene. Using immunoSEQ multiplex PCR, the repertoire was profiled, and TCRdb retains in-frame clones only, with some absent. Of about 21,000 clones listed, approximately 89% are singletons. The chain carries TRBV6-5 and TRBJ2-1; D is undetermined. This clonotype originated in a woman between 40 and 55 years old in good health. The specimen sequenced was CD4+ T cells from PBMCs. CDR3 sequence (DNA): TGTGCCAGCAGCAGATCCGGCTTGGGTGAGCAGTTCTTC. This sequence encodes CASSRSGLGEQFF.